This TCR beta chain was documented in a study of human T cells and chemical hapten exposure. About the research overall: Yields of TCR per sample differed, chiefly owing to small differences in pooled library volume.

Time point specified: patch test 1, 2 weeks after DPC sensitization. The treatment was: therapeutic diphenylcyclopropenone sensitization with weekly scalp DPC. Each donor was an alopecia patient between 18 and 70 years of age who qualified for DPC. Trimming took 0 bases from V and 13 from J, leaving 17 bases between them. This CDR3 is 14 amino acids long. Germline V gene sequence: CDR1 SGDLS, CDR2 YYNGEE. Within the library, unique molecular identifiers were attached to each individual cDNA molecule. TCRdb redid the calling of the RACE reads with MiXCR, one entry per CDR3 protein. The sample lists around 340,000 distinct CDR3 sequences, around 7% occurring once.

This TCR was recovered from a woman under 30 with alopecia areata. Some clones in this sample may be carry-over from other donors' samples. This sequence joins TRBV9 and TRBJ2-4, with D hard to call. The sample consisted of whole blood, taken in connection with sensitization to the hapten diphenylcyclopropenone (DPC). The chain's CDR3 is CASSVDLRGPQQYF. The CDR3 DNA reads TGTGCCAGCAGCGTAGACCTCCGAGGTCCCCAACAGTACTTC.